This TCR beta chain derives from a study of HIV-infected children after antiretroviral therapy interruption (dated by TCRdb to the late 2010s). About the investigation overall: Eight children were included: four on planned treatment interruption and four on continuous treatment, all with CD4+ count above 500 and viral load below 50 copies/ml. A median age of approximately 9.1 years was recorded in the interruption group, and a median age of 8 years was recorded in the continuous treatment group. Exposure to EBV and CMV had been recorded for most participating children. Samples from the interruption arm were taken at week 0, at week 12, at the end of interruption (week 24 or 48), and about 3 years after the study ended. In the continuous-treatment arm, samples from corresponding weeks 0, 48 and 150 were analyzed. Alongside measurements of thymic output, the study compared TCR repertoires of children on planned treatment interruption with TCR repertoires of children on continuous antiretroviral treatment. What the study reported, not specific to this receptor: The small number of patients is a limitation, and caution is needed when interpreting the data. An increase in the naive CD4+ Gini coefficient was observed by the end of treatment interruption, suggesting clonal expansion, and a return to baseline was observed by 3 years. Sorted CD45RA+ naive cells might include minor non-naive CD45RA+ populations such as EMRA or stem memory cells. In naive CD4+ repertoires of PTI patients, reduced CDR3 sharing between time points was observed after interruption began, whereas many sequences were found to be shared between end of interruption and 3 years later.

This clonotype was counted many times. What this receptor recognizes is not known. Nothing much larger sits one base from this clone, and base qualities are not available. The label giving this sample's treatment or condition can be read as: PENTA 11 planned treatment interruption arm or continuous ART arm. Participants were children from the United Kingdom aged 2 to 15 years who had received at least three-drug ART for at least 24 weeks. Cryopreserved PBMCs with at least 5 million viable cells were required; several candidate patients were excluded for low viable PBMC yield. Naive CD4+ CD45RA+ CD45RO- T cells were FACS-sorted from thawed PBMCs on a FACSAria III cell sorter. Sorted cells were fixed, and RNA was extracted using the RNeasy FFPE kit followed by the RNeasy Micro kit. Libraries were prepared through 3' RACE. TCR libraries were generated from RNA by a 3' RACE protocol incorporating unique molecular identifiers so that PCR amplification bias could be corrected. As many as 12 amplicon libraries were pooled and then sequenced on an Illumina MiSeq using v2 2x250 paired-end chemistry. As for the original processing: Reads were processed with Decombinator for assignment of V and J genes and CDR3, and barcode-based correction of errors and PCR bias was applied. Before the Gini coefficient was calculated with the R ineq package, repertoires were subsampled to the same depth. GLIPH, Hamming distance and a shared triplet metric were used to assess CDR3 similarity. TCRdb reprocessed the public reads (quality trimming at Q25 with fastp, clone calling with MiXCR) and kept in-frame beta chains. Here each entry gathers all rows of one CDR3 protein and keeps the most common genes and DNA. V and J calls and clone size were set by TCRdb, not the authors. The sample table records approximately 96,000 distinct CDR3 sequences; 5.5% to 8.5% of these occur just once. 0.9% to 1.3% of the sample comes from the top ten.

This specimen consisted of CD45RA+ CD4+ T cells from PBMCs, pooled from several time points, obtained from a donor given antiretroviral therapy, either interrupted or continuous. The label giving this sample's cell subset or site can be read as: naive CD4+ CD45RA+ CD45RO- T cells. The TCR originated in a pool of human donors with HIV.

CDR3 protein: CASSQGGENEQYF. The DNA sequence is as follows: TGTGCCAGCAGCCAAGGAGGGGAAAACGAGCAGTACTTC. This chain is built from TRBV3-1 and TRBJ2-7; the D segment may tentatively be TRBD1 or TRBD2, each giving 5 matched bases. CDR1 and CDR2, looked up from the germline V gene (reference sequence), are LGHDT and YNNKEL. Between the V and J ends, shortened by 1 base and 5 bases respectively, the junction contains 9 bases. The CDR3, cysteine through phenylalanine, is 13 amino acids long. The CDR3 DNA has 39 bases and is translated from base 1.